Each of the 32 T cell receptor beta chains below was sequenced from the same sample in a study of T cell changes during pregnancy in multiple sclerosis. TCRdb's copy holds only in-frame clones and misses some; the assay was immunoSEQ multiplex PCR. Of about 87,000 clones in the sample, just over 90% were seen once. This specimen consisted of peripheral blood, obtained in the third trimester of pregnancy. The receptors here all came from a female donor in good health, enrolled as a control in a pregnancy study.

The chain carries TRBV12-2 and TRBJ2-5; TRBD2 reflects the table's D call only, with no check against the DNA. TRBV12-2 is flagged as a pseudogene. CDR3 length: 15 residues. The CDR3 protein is CASRLPPKLRETQYF. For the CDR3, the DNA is TGTGCAAGTCGCTTACCCCCGAAACTACGAGAGACCCAGTACTTC.

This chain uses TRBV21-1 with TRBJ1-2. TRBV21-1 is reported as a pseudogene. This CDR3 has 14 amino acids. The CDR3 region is CASSTRETNYGYTF. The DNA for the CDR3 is TGTGCCAGCAGCACTCGGGAGACTAACTATGGCTACACCTTC.

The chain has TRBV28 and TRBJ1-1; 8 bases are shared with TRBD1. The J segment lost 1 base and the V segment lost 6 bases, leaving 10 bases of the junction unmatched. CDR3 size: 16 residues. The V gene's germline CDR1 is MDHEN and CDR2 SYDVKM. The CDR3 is CASRGARGPSNTEAFF. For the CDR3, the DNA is TGTGCCAGCAGGGGGGCCAGGGGGCCCTCGAACACTGAAGCTTTCTTT.

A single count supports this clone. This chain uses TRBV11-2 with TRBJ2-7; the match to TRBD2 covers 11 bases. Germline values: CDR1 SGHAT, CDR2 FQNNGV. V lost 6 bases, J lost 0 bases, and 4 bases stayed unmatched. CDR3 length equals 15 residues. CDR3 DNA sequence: TGTGCCAGCAGAAAACTAGCGGGAGCCTCCTACGAGCAGTACTTC. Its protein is CASRKLAGASYEQYF. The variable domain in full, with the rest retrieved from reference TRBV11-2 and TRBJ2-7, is EAGVAQSPRYKIIEKRQSVAFWCNPISGHATLYWYQQILGQGPKLLIQFQNNGVVDDSQLPKDRFSAERLKGVDSTLKIQPAKLEDSAVYLCASRKLAGASYEQYFGPGTRLTVT.

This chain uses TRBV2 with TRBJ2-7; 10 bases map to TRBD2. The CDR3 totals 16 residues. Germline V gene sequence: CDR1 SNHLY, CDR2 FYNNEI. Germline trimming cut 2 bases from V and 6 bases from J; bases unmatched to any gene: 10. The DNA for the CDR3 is TGTGCCAGCAGTGAACAGCAGGGAGCGGGAGGGACCGAGCAGTACTTC. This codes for CASSEQQGAGGTEQYF. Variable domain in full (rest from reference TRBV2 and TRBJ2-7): EPEVTQTPSHQVTQMGQEVILRCVPISNHLYFYWYRQILGQKVEFLVSFYNNEISEKSEIFDDQFSVERPDGSNFTLKIRSTKLEDSAMYFCASSEQQGAGGTEQYFGPGTRLTVT.

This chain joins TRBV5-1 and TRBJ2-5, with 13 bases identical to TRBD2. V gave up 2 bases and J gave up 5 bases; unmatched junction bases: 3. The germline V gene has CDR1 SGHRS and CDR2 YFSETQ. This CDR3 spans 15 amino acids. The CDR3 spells CASSFGTSGTETQYF. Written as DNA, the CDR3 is TGCGCCAGCAGCTTCGGGACTAGCGGGACGGAGACCCAGTACTTC.

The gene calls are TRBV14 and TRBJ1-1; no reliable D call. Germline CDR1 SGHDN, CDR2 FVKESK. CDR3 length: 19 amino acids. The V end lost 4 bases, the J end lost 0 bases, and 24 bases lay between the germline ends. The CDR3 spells CASSPRAGVTSPLNTEAFF. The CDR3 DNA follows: TGTGCCAGCAGCCCCCGGGCCGGGGTAACTAGCCCGTTGAACACTGAAGCTTTCTTT.

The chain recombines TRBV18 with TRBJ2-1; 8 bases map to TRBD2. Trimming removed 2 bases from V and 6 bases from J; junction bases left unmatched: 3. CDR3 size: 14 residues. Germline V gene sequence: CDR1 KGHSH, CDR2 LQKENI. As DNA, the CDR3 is TGTGCCAGCTCACCAGACGGGAGGGCCAATGAGCAGTTCTTC. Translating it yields CASSPDGRANEQFF. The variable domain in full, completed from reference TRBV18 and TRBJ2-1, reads NAGVMQNPRHLVRRRGQEARLRCSPMKGHSHVYWYRQLPEEGLKFMVYLQKENIIDESGMPKERFSAEFPKEGPSILRIQQVVRGDSAAYFCASSPDGRANEQFFGPGTRLTVL.

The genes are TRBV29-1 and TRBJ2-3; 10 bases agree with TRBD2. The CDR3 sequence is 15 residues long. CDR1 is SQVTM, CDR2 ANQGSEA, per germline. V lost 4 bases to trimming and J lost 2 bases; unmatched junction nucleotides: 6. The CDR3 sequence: CSVGAGGPITDTQYF. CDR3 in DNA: TGCAGCGTTGGAGCGGGAGGGCCTATCACAGATACGCAGTATTTT.

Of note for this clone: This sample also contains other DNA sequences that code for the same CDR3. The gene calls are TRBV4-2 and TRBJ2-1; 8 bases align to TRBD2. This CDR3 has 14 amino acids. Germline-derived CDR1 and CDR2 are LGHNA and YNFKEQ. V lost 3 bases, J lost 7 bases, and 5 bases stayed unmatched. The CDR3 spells CASSQVGGGNEQFF. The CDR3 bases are TGTGCCAGCAGCCAGGTGGGCGGGGGGAATGAGCAGTTCTTC.

The CDR3, as DNA: TGTGCCAGCAGCTTTTCCTCTCCGGAAGCTTTCTTT. Translating gives CASSFSSPEAFF. The chain is built from TRBV7-9 and TRBJ1-1; D is unresolved. From germline, CDR1 is SEHNR and CDR2 FQNEAQ (reference sequence). This CDR3 spans 12 amino acids. Trimming removed 3 bases at V and 8 bases at J, with 10 bases between.

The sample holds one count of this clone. In DNA form, the CDR3 reads TGTGCCAGCAGTCAACACTCCCAAGCGGCCGAGGGCTACGAGCAGTACTTC. It codes for CASSQHSQAAEGYEQYF. The rearrangement joins TRBV27 to TRBJ2-7; D is possibly TRBD2 (5 bases). Germline V gene sequence: CDR1 MNHEY, CDR2 SMNVEV (reference sequence). The CDR3 extends over 17 amino acids. Trimming took 5 bases from V and 3 from J, leaving 23 bases between them.

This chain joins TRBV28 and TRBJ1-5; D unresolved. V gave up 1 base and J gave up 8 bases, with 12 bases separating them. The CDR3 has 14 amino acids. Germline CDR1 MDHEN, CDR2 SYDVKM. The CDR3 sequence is CASSLYSPPEPQHF. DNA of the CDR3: TGTGCCAGCAGTTTATACTCCCCCCCGGAGCCCCAGCATTTT.

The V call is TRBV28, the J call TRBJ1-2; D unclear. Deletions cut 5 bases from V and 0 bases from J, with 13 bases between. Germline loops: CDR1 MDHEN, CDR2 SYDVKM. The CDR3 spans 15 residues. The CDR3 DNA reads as TGTGCCAGCAGTCCCCCGGGGAGGGCTAACTATGGCTACACCTTC. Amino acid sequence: CASSPPGRANYGYTF.

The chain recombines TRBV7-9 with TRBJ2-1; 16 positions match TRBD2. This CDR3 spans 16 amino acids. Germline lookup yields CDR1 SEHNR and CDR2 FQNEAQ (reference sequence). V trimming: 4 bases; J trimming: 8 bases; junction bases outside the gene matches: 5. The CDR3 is CASSSGLAGGVDEQFF. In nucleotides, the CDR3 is TGTGCCAGCAGCTCGGGACTAGCGGGAGGGGTCGATGAGCAGTTCTTC.

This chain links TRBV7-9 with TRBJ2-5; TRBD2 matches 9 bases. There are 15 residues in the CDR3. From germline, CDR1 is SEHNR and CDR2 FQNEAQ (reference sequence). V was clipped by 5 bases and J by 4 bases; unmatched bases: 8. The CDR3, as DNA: TGTGCCAGCAGCCCCACCCAACTAGCGGGAGAGACCCAGTACTTC. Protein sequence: CASSPTQLAGETQYF.

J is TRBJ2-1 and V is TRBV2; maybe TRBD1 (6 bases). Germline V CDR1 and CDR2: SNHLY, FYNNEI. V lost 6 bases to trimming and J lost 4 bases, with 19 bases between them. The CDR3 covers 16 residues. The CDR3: CASRHHREATYNEQFF. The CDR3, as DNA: TGTGCCAGCAGACACCACAGGGAAGCTACTTACAATGAGCAGTTCTTC.

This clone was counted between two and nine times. CDR3 region: CASSQEEPSGSTDTQYF. CDR3 bases: TGTGCCAGCAGCCAAGAAGAACCTAGCGGAAGCACAGATACGCAGTATTTT. The genes are TRBV4-2 and TRBJ2-3; 7 bases line up with TRBD2. CDR3 length: 17 amino acids. Germline loops: CDR1 LGHNA, CDR2 YNFKEQ. V dropped 0 bases and J dropped 0; count of bases not matched to a gene: 6.

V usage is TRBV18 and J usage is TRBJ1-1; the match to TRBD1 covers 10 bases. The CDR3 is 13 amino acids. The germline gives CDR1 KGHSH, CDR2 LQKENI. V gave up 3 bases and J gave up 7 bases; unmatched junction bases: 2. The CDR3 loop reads CASSPGDRGEAFF. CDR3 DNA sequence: TGTGCCAGCTCACCGGGGGACAGGGGTGAAGCTTTCTTT. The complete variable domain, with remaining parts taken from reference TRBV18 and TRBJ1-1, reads NAGVMQNPRHLVRRRGQEARLRCSPMKGHSHVYWYRQLPEEGLKFMVYLQKENIIDESGMPKERFSAEFPKEGPSILRIQQVVRGDSAAYFCASSPGDRGEAFFGQGTRLTVV.

CDR3 sequence reads: CASSLTGGGYGYTF. Written as DNA, the CDR3 is TGTGCCAGCAGTCTAACAGGGGGCGGCTATGGCTACACCTTC. The chain employs TRBV27 and TRBJ1-2; 9 nucleotides match TRBD1. Germline V gene data show CDR1 as MNHEY and CDR2 as SMNVEV (reference sequence). The junction had 5 bases not matched to a gene; V was cut back by 5 bases and J by 4 bases. CDR3 size: 14 residues.

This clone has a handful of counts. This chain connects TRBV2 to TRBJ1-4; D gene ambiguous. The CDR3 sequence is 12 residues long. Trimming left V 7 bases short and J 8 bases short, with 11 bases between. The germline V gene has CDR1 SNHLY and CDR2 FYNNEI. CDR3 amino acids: CASTSTGEKLFF. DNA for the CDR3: TGTGCCAGCACCTCGACGGGGGAAAAACTGTTTTTT.

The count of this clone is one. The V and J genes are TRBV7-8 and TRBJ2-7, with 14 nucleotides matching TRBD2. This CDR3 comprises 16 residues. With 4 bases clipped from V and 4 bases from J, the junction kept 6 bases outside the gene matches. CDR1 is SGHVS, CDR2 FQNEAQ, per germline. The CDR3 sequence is CASSSGLAGAVYEQYF. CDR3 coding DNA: TGTGCCAGCAGCTCGGGACTAGCGGGAGCCGTTTACGAGCAGTACTTC.

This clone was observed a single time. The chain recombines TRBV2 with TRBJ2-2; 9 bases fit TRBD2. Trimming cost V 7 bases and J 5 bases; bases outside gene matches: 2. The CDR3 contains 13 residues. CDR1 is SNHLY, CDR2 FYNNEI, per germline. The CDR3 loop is CASTSGRTGELFF. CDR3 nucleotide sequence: TGTGCCAGCACCAGCGGGAGGACCGGGGAGCTGTTTTTT.

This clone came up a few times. In DNA, the CDR3 is TGTGCCAGCAGTTTACGGGACAGGGGGAATCAGCCCCAGCATTTT. Residues: CASSLRDRGNQPQHF. The chain carries TRBV6-1 and TRBJ1-5; 11 positions match TRBD1. Germline V CDR1 and CDR2: MNHNS, SASEGT. V was pared by 5 bases and J by 4 bases, with 4 bases of the junction left unmatched. This CDR3 region has 15 residues.

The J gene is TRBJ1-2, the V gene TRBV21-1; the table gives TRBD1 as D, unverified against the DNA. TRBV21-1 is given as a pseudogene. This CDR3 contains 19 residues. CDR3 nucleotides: TGTGCCAGCAGGGTGCGCTACGGGACAGGGTCTTACCGGGTCTATGGCTACACCTTC. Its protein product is CASRVRYGTGSYRVYGYTF.

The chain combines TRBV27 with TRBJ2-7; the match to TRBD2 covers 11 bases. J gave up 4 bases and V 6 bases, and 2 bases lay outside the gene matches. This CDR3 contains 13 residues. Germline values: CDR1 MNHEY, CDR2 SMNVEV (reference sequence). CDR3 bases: TGTGCCAGCAGCACTAGCGGGAGATACGAGCAGTACTTC. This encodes CASSTSGRYEQYF.

CDR3 in amino acids: CASSSPGQGRAFF. The CDR3 DNA sequence: TGTGCCAGCAGTAGCCCGGGACAGGGGCGAGCTTTCTTT. This chain uses TRBV28 with TRBJ1-1; 10 bases line up with TRBD1. CDR3 size: 13 residues. Germline V CDR1 and CDR2: MDHEN, SYDVKM. V gave up 5 bases and J gave up 10 bases; unmatched junction bases: 7.

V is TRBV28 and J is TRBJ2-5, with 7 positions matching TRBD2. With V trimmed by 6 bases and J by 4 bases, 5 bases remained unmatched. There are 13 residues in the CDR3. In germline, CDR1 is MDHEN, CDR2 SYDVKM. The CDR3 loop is CASRPGGRETQYF. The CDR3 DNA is TGTGCCAGCAGGCCGGGGGGACGAGAGACCCAGTACTTC.

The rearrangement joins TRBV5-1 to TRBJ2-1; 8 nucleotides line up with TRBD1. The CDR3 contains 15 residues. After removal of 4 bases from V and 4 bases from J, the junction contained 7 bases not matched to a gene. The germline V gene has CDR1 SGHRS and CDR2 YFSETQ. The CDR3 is CASSRDRGQYNEQFF. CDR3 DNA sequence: TGCGCCAGCAGCAGAGACAGGGGCCAGTACAATGAGCAGTTCTTC. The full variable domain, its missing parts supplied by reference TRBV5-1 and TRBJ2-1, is KAGVTQTPRYLIKTRGQQVTLSCSPISGHRSVSWYQQTPGQGLQFLFEYFSETQRNKGNFPGRFSGRQFSNSRSEMNVSTLELGDSALYLCASSRDRGQYNEQFFGPGTRLTVL.

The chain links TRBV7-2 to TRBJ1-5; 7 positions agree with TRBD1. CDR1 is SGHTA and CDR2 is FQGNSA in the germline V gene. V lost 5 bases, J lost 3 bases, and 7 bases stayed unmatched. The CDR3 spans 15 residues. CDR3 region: CASSPQGSFNQPQHF. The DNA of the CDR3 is TGTGCCAGCAGCCCACAGGGGTCATTCAATCAGCCCCAGCATTTT. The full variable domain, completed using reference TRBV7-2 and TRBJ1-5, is GAGVSQSPSNKVTEKGKDVELRCDPISGHTALYWYRQSLGQGLEFLIYFQGNSAPDKSGLPSDRFSAERTGGSVSTLTIQRTQQEDSAVYLCASSPQGSFNQPQHFGDGTRLSIL.

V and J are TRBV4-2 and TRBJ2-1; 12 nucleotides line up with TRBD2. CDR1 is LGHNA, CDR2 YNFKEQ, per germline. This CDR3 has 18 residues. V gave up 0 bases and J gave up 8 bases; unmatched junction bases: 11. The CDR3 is CASSQEPPGLAGIDEQFF. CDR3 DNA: TGTGCCAGCAGCCAAGAACCCCCGGGACTAGCGGGTATCGATGAGCAGTTCTTC.

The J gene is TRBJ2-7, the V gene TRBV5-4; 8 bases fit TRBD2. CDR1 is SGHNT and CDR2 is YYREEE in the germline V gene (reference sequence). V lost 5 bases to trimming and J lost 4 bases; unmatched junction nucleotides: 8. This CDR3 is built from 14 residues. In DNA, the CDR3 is TGTGCCAGCAGTTTAAAGCGGGAGCCATACGAGCAGTACTTC. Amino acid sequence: CASSLKREPYEQYF.